Listed here are 3 T cell receptor beta chains from one sample, sequenced in a study of blood T cell repertoires in COVID-19. Assay: immunoSEQ multiplex PCR; the TCRdb copy retains only in-frame clones and omits some. Of over 150,000 clones in the sample, about three quarters were seen once. Sample: peripheral blood. The receptors derive from a man in his 60s with acute or convalescent COVID-19.

This chain connects TRBV28 to TRBJ2-1, with 10 positions matching TRBD2. The junction had 12 bases not matched to a gene; V was cut back by 3 bases and J by 4 bases. Germline CDR1 reads MDHEN; CDR2 reads SYDVKM. This CDR3 is built from 18 residues. CDR3 residues: CASSLSLAGASPYNEQFF. DNA for the CDR3: TGTGCCAGCAGTTTGTCCCTAGCGGGGGCCTCACCTTACAATGAGCAGTTCTTC.

This rearrangement joins TRBV5-6 to TRBJ2-5, with a possible D match to TRBD1 (5 bases). Germline-derived CDR1 and CDR2 are SGHDT and YYEEEE. Trimming cost V 4 bases and J 5 bases, with 21 bases left between them. The CDR3 length is 16 residues. In DNA form, the CDR3 reads TGTGCCAGCAGCAGGCAGGGTAAAGCACCTTGGGAGACCCAGTACTTC. This translates into CASSRQGKAPWETQYF.

The rearrangement links TRBV4-3 to TRBJ1-1; D is unclear. Germline V gives CDR1 LGHNA, CDR2 YSLEER. The CDR3 length is 15 residues. Trimming took off 1 base at V and 0 bases at J, with 9 bases between the two ends. CDR3 residues: CASSQGGGMNTEAFF. The CDR3 DNA sequence: TGCGCCAGCAGCCAAGGCGGAGGAATGAACACTGAAGCTTTCTTT.